Presented here are 28 T cell receptor beta chains from one specimen sequenced in a study of CD8 T cells in Susac syndrome. cDNA came from around 0.5 to 1 ug RNA primed by random hexamers. TCRdb passed the immunoSEQ multiplex PCR reads through MiXCR, listing each CDR3 protein once. Of some 110,000 distinct CDR3 sequences in the sample, about 92% were seen once. Sequenced: CD4+ T cells from PBMCs. These TCRs come from a human donor with multiple sclerosis.

The chain is built from TRBV30 and TRBJ2-3; tentatively, D is TRBD2 (5 bases). This CDR3 region has 12 residues. The germline CDR1 and CDR2 sequences are GTSNPN and SVGIG (reference sequence). Trimming left V 3 bases short and J 6 bases short, with 10 bases between. The CDR3 DNA reads as TGTGCCTGGAGAGGGAGCGTCGATACGCAGTATTTT. Residues: CAWRGSVDTQYF.

This clonotype was observed a single time. V gene TRBV10-3 combines with J gene TRBJ2-5, with 7 positions matching TRBD1. V was clipped by 8 bases and J by 1 base; unmatched bases: 1. Per germline, CDR1 ENHRY and CDR2 SYGVKD. The CDR3 covers 12 residues. In DNA, the CDR3 is TGTGCCATCGGGGACAGCCAAGAGACCCAGTACTTC. Its translation: CAIGDSQETQYF.

The rearrangement uses TRBV5-1 and TRBJ2-3, with 8 bases that match TRBD2. The V gene's germline CDR1 is SGHRS and CDR2 YFSETQ. V gave up 0 bases and J gave up 2 bases; unmatched junction bases: 8. CDR3 size: 17 residues. The CDR3 protein is CASSLVRGSGATDTQYF. The CDR3 DNA reads as TGCGCCAGCAGCTTGGTCCGGGGTAGCGGGGCCACAGATACGCAGTATTTT.

This clonotype was detected only once. The chain employs TRBV3-1 and TRBJ1-1; D is undetermined. There are 12 residues in the CDR3. Germline CDR1 and CDR2: LGHDT and YNNKEL (reference sequence). V was clipped by 4 bases and J by 8 bases, with 11 bases between them. CDR3 in amino acids: CASSRGAREAFF. In DNA, the CDR3 is TGTGCCAGCAGCCGAGGAGCCAGGGAAGCTTTCTTT. Complete variable domain (other parts from reference TRBV3-1 and TRBJ1-1): DTAVSQTPKYLVTQMGNDKSIKCEQNLGHDTMYWYKQDSKKFLKIMFSYNNKELIINETVPNRFSPKSPDKAHLNLHINSLELGDSAVYFCASSRGAREAFFGQGTRLTVV.

V is TRBV12-3 or TRBV12-4 and J is TRBJ2-5; 8 nucleotides align to TRBD2. Losses at the gene ends were 6 bases for V and 5 bases for J; bases not matched to a gene: 11. The CDR3 spans 15 residues. The CDR3 DNA is TGTGCCAGCAGGCCCGGGGGGGGGCGCGGGGAGACCCAGTACTTC. It is translated as CASRPGGGRGETQYF.

The chain links TRBV2 to TRBJ2-1, with D uncertain. V was shortened by 6 bases and J by 6 bases, with 6 bases between the two germline ends. The CDR3 consists of 11 residues. Germline V lookup: CDR1 SNHLY, CDR2 FYNNEI. The CDR3 loop reads CASSETNEQFF. The CDR3 nucleotides read TGTGCCAGCAGCGAGACCAATGAGCAGTTCTTC.

This clonotype has only a few counts. The chain carries TRBV7-2 and TRBJ1-1; the D is unclear. V gave up 2 bases and J gave up 0 bases, with 10 bases separating them. The CDR3 totals 15 residues. The germline CDR1 and CDR2 sequences are SGHTA and FQGNSA. CDR3 residues: CASSLYGSLNTEAFF. DNA of the CDR3: TGTGCCAGCAGCTTATACGGATCCCTGAACACTGAAGCTTTCTTT.

The chain carries TRBV10-3 and TRBJ1-6; TRBD1 agrees at 8 bases. V lost 4 bases, J lost 7 bases, and 6 bases stayed unmatched. Germline loops: CDR1 ENHRY, CDR2 SYGVKD. The CDR3 covers 15 residues. CDR3 DNA: TGTGCCATCAGTGCTGGACAGGGAAAGAATTCACCCCTCCACTTT. It yields the protein CAISAGQGKNSPLHF.

The chain carries TRBV29-1 and TRBJ1-2; D call uncertain. Germline V gene lookup returns CDR1 SQVTM and CDR2 ANQGSEA. The length of the CDR3 is 13 residues. Trimming shortened V by 6 bases and J by 1 base, and 12 bases separated the two germline ends. The DNA for the CDR3 is TGCAGCGTAGAGTCTGAGGGTAACTATGGCTACACCTTC. Protein product: CSVESEGNYGYTF.

V usage is TRBV5-6 and J usage is TRBJ1-1; 10 bases fit TRBD1. Germline V CDR1 and CDR2: SGHDT, YYEEEE. V dropped 2 bases and J dropped 9; count of bases not matched to a gene: 10. CDR3 size: 15 residues. The CDR3 sequence is CASSFGTGEGWQAFF. In DNA, the CDR3 is TGTGCCAGCAGCTTTGGGACAGGGGAGGGTTGGCAAGCTTTCTTT.

CDR3 in amino acids: CASMDRVDEKLFF. The CDR3 bases are TGTGCCAGTATGGACAGGGTGGATGAAAAACTGTTTTTT. V and J are TRBV28 and TRBJ1-4, with 8 bases aligning to TRBD1. Germline-derived CDR1 and CDR2 are MDHEN and SYDVKM. V dropped 9 bases and J dropped 6; count of bases not matched to a gene: 6. There are 13 residues in the CDR3.

This chain links TRBV20-1 with TRBJ1-2, with D possibly TRBD1 on 6 matching bases. CDR1 and CDR2 (germline): DFQATT, SNEGSKA (reference sequence). V gave up 2 bases and J gave up 0 bases, with 7 bases separating them. The CDR3 runs 13 residues. CDR3 coding DNA: TGCAGTGCTAGACAGGGGCCTAACTATGGCTACACCTTC. Translated: CSARQGPNYGYTF.

The gene calls are TRBV19 and TRBJ2-1; 10 nucleotides line up with TRBD1. Germline assignment: CDR1 LNHDA and CDR2 SQIVND (reference sequence). The CDR3 is 15 residues long. V was clipped by 6 bases and J by 1 base; unmatched bases: 3. This chain's CDR3 is CASRTGGLSYNEQFF. The CDR3 DNA reads as TGTGCCAGTAGGACAGGGGGCCTGTCCTACAATGAGCAGTTCTTC.

The chain has TRBV12-3 or TRBV12-4 and TRBJ2-2, with D perhaps TRBD1 (5 bases). The CDR3 has 15 amino acids. Between the trimmed V and J ends, which lost 2 bases and 4 bases, there was a span of 11 bases. The CDR3 spells CASSLRGASTGELFF. The CDR3 region has the DNA TGTGCCAGCAGTTTAAGGGGTGCGAGCACCGGGGAGCTGTTTTTT.

V and J are TRBV3-1 and TRBJ2-1, with D unclear. The CDR3 totals 13 residues. Germline V gene sequence: CDR1 LGHDT, CDR2 YNNKEL (reference sequence). V lost 1 base and J 3 bases, leaving 4 bases between the germline ends. In DNA form, the CDR3 reads TGTGCCAGCAGCCAAGCTTACTACAATGAGCAGTTCTTC. The encoded protein is CASSQAYYNEQFF.

V is TRBV14 and J is TRBJ1-2; D gene uncertain. The V gene lost 0 bases and the J gene lost 9 bases, with 14 bases spanning the gap. This CDR3 region has 14 residues. Germline-derived CDR1 and CDR2 are SGHDN and FVKESK. CDR3 amino acids: CASSQDSLAVRYTF. CDR3 DNA: TGTGCCAGCAGCCAAGACAGCCTTGCGGTCCGCTACACCTTC.

V gene TRBV20-1 combines with J gene TRBJ2-7; D unresolved. The V gene's germline CDR1 is DFQATT and CDR2 SNEGSKA (reference sequence). The CDR3 has 12 residues. V was cut by 3 bases and J by 1 base, with 7 bases left in between. In DNA, the CDR3 is TGCAGTGCTAGTCAATGGTCCTACGAGCAGTACTTC. Protein: CSASQWSYEQYF.

V gene TRBV4-1 combines with J gene TRBJ1-2, with D unresolved. Trimming removed 2 bases at V and 7 bases at J, with 14 bases between. The CDR3 has 14 amino acids. CDR1 and CDR2 from the germline V gene are MGHRA and YSYEKL. The chain's CDR3 is CASSQLYGLAGYTF. DNA for the CDR3: TGCGCCAGCAGCCAATTATACGGACTGGCTGGCTACACCTTC.

This chain connects TRBV20-1 to TRBJ1-5; D gene unclear. Germline CDR1 is DFQATT and CDR2 is SNEGSKA (reference sequence). This CDR3 contains 14 residues. Between the trimmed V and J ends, which lost 6 bases and 0 bases, there was a span of 12 bases. CDR3: CSAATVNSNQPQHF. For the CDR3, the DNA is TGCAGTGCAGCGACGGTTAATAGCAATCAGCCCCAGCATTTT.

V is TRBV20-1 and J is TRBJ1-5; 9 nucleotides align to TRBD1. Germline assignment: CDR1 DFQATT and CDR2 SNEGSKA (reference sequence). This CDR3 spans 18 amino acids. After removal of 2 bases from V and 0 bases from J, the junction contained 11 bases not matched to a gene. The CDR3 sequence is CSARTGTGTPISNQPQHF. In nucleotides, the CDR3 is TGCAGTGCTAGAACCGGGACAGGGACCCCGATTAGCAATCAGCCCCAGCATTTT.

In nucleotides, the CDR3 is TGTGCCAGCAGACAGACAGGGTCCGAGGCTGGGGCCAACGTCCTGACTTTC. Its protein product is CASRQTGSEAGANVLTF. J is TRBJ2-6 and V is TRBV12-3 or TRBV12-4, with 7 bases identical to TRBD1. The CDR3 contains 17 residues. The junction had 10 bases not matched to a gene; V was cut back by 6 bases and J by 2 bases.

V is TRBV4-3 and J is TRBJ1-2; D might be TRBD1 (6 bases). Germline V gene sequence: CDR1 LGHNA, CDR2 YSLEER. With 1 base removed from V and 0 bases from J, the gap between germline ends came to 9 bases. The CDR3 runs 15 residues. The CDR3 reads CASSQGGGPNYGYTF. The CDR3 bases are TGCGCCAGCAGCCAAGGAGGGGGTCCTAACTATGGCTACACCTTC.

The genes are TRBV6-5 and TRBJ1-4; possibly TRBD1 for D (6 bases). The CDR3 has 13 amino acids. CDR1 is MNHEY, CDR2 SVGAGI, per germline. V was trimmed by 7 bases and J by 13 bases, leaving 19 bases between them. CDR3 coding DNA: TGTGCCAGCACTAGAGCAAGGGGGGAACGACTGTTTTTT. Residues: CASTRARGERLFF.

This clonotype was detected once. The chain employs TRBV9 and TRBJ2-5; D possibly uses TRBD1 or TRBD2 (5 bases each). Trimming took 0 bases from V and 5 from J, leaving 14 bases between them. CDR1 is SGDLS and CDR2 is YYNGEE in the germline V gene. The CDR3 consists of 15 residues. The CDR3 loop reads CASSVGPGSGETQYF. CDR3 nucleotides: TGTGCCAGCAGCGTAGGGCCAGGGAGCGGCGAGACCCAGTACTTC. Together with reference TRBV9 and TRBJ2-5, the CDR3 gives the full variable domain: DSGVTQTPKHLITATGQRVTLRCSPRSGDLSVYWYQQSLDQGLQFLIQYYNGEERAKGNILERFSAQQFPDLHSELNLSSLELGDSALYFCASSVGPGSGETQYFGPGTRLLVL.

The chain carries TRBV29-1 and TRBJ2-1; 8 bases agree with TRBD1. The CDR3 loop spans 13 amino acids. The germline CDR1 and CDR2 sequences are SQVTM and ANQGSEA. V gave up 6 bases and J gave up 8 bases; unmatched junction bases: 9. The CDR3 DNA follows: TGCAGCGTAAGACAGGGGTACGGGGATGAGCAGTTCTTC. It encodes CSVRQGYGDEQFF.

The chain couples TRBV5-1 to TRBJ1-6, with 9 positions matching TRBD1. The V segment lost 0 bases and the J segment 9 bases; nucleotides outside the gene matches: 7. Per germline, CDR1 SGHRS and CDR2 YFSETQ. The CDR3 has 16 amino acids. This CDR3 is CASSLEGQGSTSPLHF. For the CDR3, the DNA is TGCGCCAGCAGCTTGGAGGGACAGGGTTCGACTTCACCCCTCCACTTT.

This clonotype was counted a single time. In nucleotides, the CDR3 is TGTGCCACCACCAAACCGGGGACAGTAAAAATTCAGTACTTC. Its protein product is CATTKPGTVKIQYF. The chain carries TRBV12-3 or TRBV12-4 and TRBJ2-4, with 7 positions matching TRBD1. The CDR3 is made up of 14 amino acids. V lost 10 bases and J lost 10; bases outside the gene matches: 16.

The chain joins TRBV12-5 to TRBJ1-6, with D hard to call. Trimming stripped 5 bases from V and 0 bases from J, with 17 bases between. The CDR3 loop spans 18 amino acids. Germline CDR1 LGHNT, CDR2 FRNRAP. The CDR3 sequence: CASGAFESVSSYNSPLHF. The CDR3 bases are TGTGCTAGTGGTGCCTTTGAGTCAGTTAGCTCCTATAATTCACCCCTCCACTTT.